This entry lists 14 T cell receptor beta chains sequenced from one sample in a study of cytomegalovirus exposure and HLA in healthy donors. With 60 Vbeta and 13 Jbeta primers, the PCR was carried out. TCRdb keeps only in-frame clones here, not all; method: immunoSEQ multiplex PCR. The table lists tens of thousands of clones, roughly 86% of them singletons. Source material: PBMCs. All receptors derive from a human donor in good health.

V is TRBV7-2 and J is TRBJ1-4; tentative D call: TRBD1 (5 bases). The V end lost 1 base, the J end lost 0 bases, and 9 bases lay between the germline ends. The CDR3 sequence is 16 residues long. Germline V gives CDR1 SGHTA, CDR2 FQGNSA. The CDR3 is CASSLDGGATNEKLFF. The CDR3 nucleotides read TGTGCCAGCAGCTTAGACGGGGGAGCAACTAATGAAAAACTGTTTTTT.

This clone was detected a few times. J is TRBJ2-6 and V is TRBV5-8; D is possibly TRBD1 (6 bases). The V end lost 6 bases, the J end lost 3 bases, and 10 bases lay between the germline ends. The CDR3 is 14 amino acids. CDR1 and CDR2 (germline): SGHTS, YDEGEE. This chain's CDR3 is CASNTGFGANVLTF. For the CDR3, the DNA is TGTGCCAGCAATACAGGGTTTGGGGCCAACGTCCTGACTTTC.

The chain employs TRBV7-3 and TRBJ2-3, with D perhaps matching TRBD2 (7 bases). Germline CDR1 and CDR2: SGHTA and FQGTGA. The V end lost 3 bases, the J end lost 2 bases, and 9 bases lay between the germline ends. The CDR3 contains 14 residues. The CDR3, as DNA: TGTGCCAGCAGCTTGGCGGGGGCCACAGATACGCAGTATTTT. It codes for CASSLAGATDTQYF. The entire variable domain, with the rest obtained from reference TRBV7-3 and TRBJ2-3, is as follows: GAGVSQTPSNKVTEKGKYVELRCDPISGHTALYWYRQSLGQGPEFLIYFQGTGAADDSGLPNDRFFAVRPEGSVSTLKIQRTERGDSAVYLCASSLAGATDTQYFGPGTRLTVL.

This chain connects TRBV18 to TRBJ2-7; D unresolved. Germline CDR1 reads KGHSH; CDR2 reads LQKENI. This CDR3 comprises 11 residues. Trimming pared 5 bases from V and 5 bases from J, leaving 7 bases between. The CDR3 reads CASSSSDEQYF. The CDR3, as DNA: TGTGCCAGCTCATCAAGCGACGAGCAGTACTTC. Using reference TRBV18 and TRBJ2-7 for the parts outside the CDR3, the full variable domain is NAGVMQNPRHLVRRRGQEARLRCSPMKGHSHVYWYRQLPEEGLKFMVYLQKENIIDESGMPKERFSAEFPKEGPSILRIQQVVRGDSAAYFCASSSSDEQYFGPGTRLTVT.

This clone has more than one count but fewer than ten. The CDR3 DNA follows: TGTGCCAGCTCACCACTCGGACAGCCCCATGAAGCTTTCTTT. This encodes CASSPLGQPHEAFF. The gene calls are TRBV18 and TRBJ1-1, with D possibly TRBD1 on 6 matching bases. V shed 1 base and J shed 7 bases, with 13 bases lying between them. The CDR3 is made up of 14 amino acids. Germline V CDR1 and CDR2: KGHSH, LQKENI.

This clone has only one observation. This chain links TRBV19 with TRBJ1-1, with 7 positions matching TRBD1. Germline lookup yields CDR1 LNHDA and CDR2 SQIVND (reference sequence). The J segment lost 7 bases and the V segment lost 5 bases, leaving 4 bases of the junction unmatched. CDR3 length: 12 residues. CDR3 amino acids: CASSQGTVEAFF. CDR3 nucleotide sequence: TGTGCCAGTAGTCAGGGGACAGTTGAAGCTTTCTTT.

The genes are TRBV9 and TRBJ2-3, with 8 bases matching TRBD1. With 3 bases clipped from V and 1 base from J, the junction kept 10 bases outside the gene matches. The CDR3 runs 17 residues. Germline lookup yields CDR1 SGDLS and CDR2 YYNGEE. The CDR3, as DNA: TGTGCCAGCAGCGCACTCAGGGGGCTGCCTGGCACAGATACGCAGTATTTT. Amino acids: CASSALRGLPGTDTQYF.

CDR3 in DNA: TGTGCCAGCAGCCGTGGGCAGCCGAACACTGAAGCTTTCTTT. It codes for CASSRGQPNTEAFF. The chain carries TRBV7-6 and TRBJ1-1; D gene uncertain. V was pared by 5 bases and J by 1 base, with 11 bases between. CDR3 length: 14 residues. From germline, CDR1 is SGHVS and CDR2 FNYEAQ.

The sample holds one count of this clone. V usage is TRBV5-1 and J usage is TRBJ2-2; possibly TRBD1 for D (5 bases). The CDR3 covers 17 residues. V was shortened by 4 bases and J by 0 bases, with 16 bases between the two germline ends. Germline V lookup: CDR1 SGHRS, CDR2 YFSETQ. This CDR3 reads CASSILGRRTNTGELFF. The DNA of the CDR3 is TGCGCCAGCAGCATTCTGGGGCGCCGAACGAACACCGGGGAGCTGTTTTTT.

The chain is built from TRBV5-1 and TRBJ2-5; TRBD2 might be the D (6 bases). Germline V gene data show CDR1 as SGHRS and CDR2 as YFSETQ. The V end was cut by 0 bases, the J end by 0 bases, with 9 bases between. This CDR3 has 15 residues. CDR3 DNA sequence: TGCGCCAGCAGCTTGGAGGACTACCACCAAGAGACCCAGTACTTC. Protein product: CASSLEDYHQETQYF.

The chain employs TRBV7-2 and TRBJ1-5; 7 bases align to TRBD1. There are 17 residues in the CDR3. CDR1 and CDR2 (germline): SGHTA, FQGNSA. Trimming at V came to 5 bases and at J to 12 bases, leaving 22 bases not matched to a gene. The CDR3 here is CASSLGSSSGGQKVQHF. The CDR3 DNA is TGTGCCAGCAGCCTAGGGAGTAGCAGTGGGGGACAGAAGGTCCAGCATTTT.

This sequence joins TRBV7-2 and TRBJ1-5; maybe TRBD1 (5 bases). This CDR3 spans 13 amino acids. Trimming removed 2 bases from V and 5 bases from J, with 7 bases in between. CDR1 and CDR2 from the germline V gene are SGHTA and FQGNSA. For the CDR3, the DNA is TGTGCCAGCAGCTTAAAAGGGGATCAGCCCCAGCATTTT. As protein: CASSLKGDQPQHF.

The table lists this clone with a few counts. This chain connects TRBV9 to TRBJ2-1; TRBD1 aligns across 9 bases. The CDR3 is made up of 12 amino acids. V lost 5 bases, J lost 9 bases, and 3 bases stayed unmatched. From germline, CDR1 is SGDLS and CDR2 YYNGEE. CDR3 sequence reads: CASSTGGSEQFF. The CDR3 DNA is TGTGCCAGCAGTACAGGGGGCAGTGAGCAGTTCTTC.

This chain uses TRBV28 with TRBJ2-5; D gene uncertain. The V end lost 7 bases, the J end lost 7 bases, and 13 bases lay between the germline ends. The CDR3 loop spans 12 amino acids. In germline, CDR1 is MDHEN, CDR2 SYDVKM. The CDR3 is CASTLGLGTQYF. The CDR3 bases are TGTGCCAGCACACTGGGCCTCGGGACCCAGTACTTC.